This T cell receptor beta chain was sequenced in a study of radiation and T cells in renal cell carcinoma. Overall study results and limits: From baseline, blood top tumor clonotypes peaked at 2 weeks post-radiation.

Points on this clone: The antigen is undetermined.

The CDR3 is 14 amino acids. Germline V CDR1 and CDR2: SGHRS, YFSETQ. Deletions cut 2 bases from V and 0 bases from J, with 8 bases between. Profiling relied on immunoSEQ multiplex PCR, and the TCRdb table lists in-frame clones only, not all of them. This table has about 100,000 clones, approximately 82% appearing once. This sample's time point: blood 4 weeks post-SBRT, at nephrectomy. Treatment of the sample: 15 Gy SBRT to primary tumor, nephrectomy 4 weeks later. Nephrectomy followed 15 Gy stereotactic body radiation by 4 weeks. Blood was sampled at baseline, 2 weeks and 4 weeks after SBRT. This renal cell carcinoma was of the clear cell type.

The genes are TRBV5-1 and TRBJ1-1; no firm D call. The source is a man aged 55 to 70 with renal cell carcinoma. Material: blood, obtained from a patient whose treatment included radiotherapy and nephrectomy. The CDR3 reads CASSLDSMNTEAFF. CDR3 bases: TGCGCCAGCAGCTTAGACTCCATGAACACTGAAGCTTTCTTT.